These 28 T cell receptor beta chains were all obtained from the same sample, sequenced in a study of beta chain features in type 1 diabetes. Isolated RNA was reverse transcribed in full, so expressed TCRB transcripts were sequenced. TCRdb's table, derived via immunoSEQ multiplex PCR, lists solely in-frame clones and lacks some. The sample holds hundreds of thousands of clones, 11% seen once. These receptors lack a known antigen. The study, taken as a whole, reports: Moderate yet significant TCRB CDR3 shortening was seen in Type 1 diabetes patients in all four CD4+ subsets.

Sequencing input: naive CD4+ T cells from blood. The receptors derive from a man aged 30-40 years with type 1 diabetes.

This chain uses TRBV18 with TRBJ2-2, with D maybe TRBD2 (6 bases). The CDR3 runs to 16 residues. Per the germline V gene, CDR1 is KGHSH and CDR2 is LQKENI. Trimming pared 1 base from V and 7 bases from J, leaving 16 bases between. Written as DNA, the CDR3 is TGTGCCAGCTCACCACTCGAGGCGGGGAGTGACGGGGAGCTGTTTTTT. It specifies CASSPLEAGSDGELFF.

This rearrangement joins TRBV2 to TRBJ1-1, with 7 bases identical to TRBD1. The CDR3 extends over 13 amino acids. V lost 7 bases and J lost 2; bases outside the gene matches: 4. Germline V gene data show CDR1 as SNHLY and CDR2 as FYNNEI. The DNA for the CDR3 is TGTGCCAGCACCGGACAGGCAAACACTGAAGCTTTCTTT. Amino acids: CASTGQANTEAFF.

This clone was observed a handful of times. CDR3 DNA sequence: TGTGCCTGGAGTCCCGGGACAGGGGTTAGTTATGGCTACACCTTC. Translation: CAWSPGTGVSYGYTF. The chain recombines TRBV30 with TRBJ1-2; 10 positions agree with TRBD1. The CDR3 length is 15 residues. The V segment lost 2 bases and the J segment 5 bases; nucleotides outside the gene matches: 8. CDR1 is GTSNPN, CDR2 SVGIG, per germline (reference sequence).

This clone was observed a handful of times. This chain uses TRBV15 with TRBJ2-5; 9 positions match TRBD2. CDR3 length: 15 residues. Trimming removed 0 bases from V and 4 bases from J; junction bases left unmatched: 3. Germline assignment: CDR1 LNHNV and CDR2 YYDKDF (reference sequence). The CDR3 reads CATSRDGTSRETQYF. CDR3 DNA sequence: TGTGCCACCAGCAGAGATGGGACTAGCAGAGAGACCCAGTACTTC.

The rearrangement links TRBV9 to TRBJ1-6; weak D call: TRBD1 (5 bases). The CDR3 is made up of 13 amino acids. Germline values: CDR1 SGDLS, CDR2 YYNGEE. V was pared by 5 bases and J by 7 bases, with 10 bases between. CDR3 sequence (DNA): TGTGCCAGCAGGGTATCAGGGAATTCACCCCTCCACTTT. As protein: CASRVSGNSPLHF.

This chain uses TRBV6-5 with TRBJ1-4; unclear D gene. Germline assignment: CDR1 MNHEY and CDR2 SVGAGI. The CDR3 extends over 14 amino acids. The V end lost 4 bases, the J end lost 3 bases, and 9 bases lay between the germline ends. CDR3 nucleotide sequence: TGTGCCAGCAGTTTGAGTGTTGCTAATGAAAAACTGTTTTTT. Its protein product is CASSLSVANEKLFF.

This chain links TRBV5-6 with TRBJ2-5; weak D call: TRBD1 (7 bases). Trimming removed 5 bases at V and 2 bases at J, with 16 bases between. Germline lookup yields CDR1 SGHDT and CDR2 YYEEEE. This CDR3 is 15 amino acids long. DNA of the CDR3: TGTGCCAGCAGATATAGCAGGGGGGCTCAAGAGACCCAGTACTTC. Protein product: CASRYSRGAQETQYF. The variable domain in full, with the rest retrieved from reference TRBV5-6 and TRBJ2-5, is DAGVTQSPTHLIKTRGQQVTLRCSPKSGHDTVSWYQQALGQGPQFIFQYYEEEERQRGNFPDRFSGHQFPNYSSELNVNALLLGDSALYLCASRYSRGAQETQYFGPGTRLLVL.

The chain joins TRBV5-1 to TRBJ2-7; 8 nucleotides align to TRBD1. Per germline, CDR1 SGHRS and CDR2 YFSETQ. There are 14 residues in the CDR3. The V gene end was trimmed by 0 bases and the J gene end by 5 bases; junction bases not matched to a gene: 4. The CDR3: CASSLGQGPDEQYF. CDR3 sequence (DNA): TGCGCCAGCAGCTTGGGACAGGGGCCTGACGAGCAGTACTTC.

The table lists this clone with a few counts. This sequence joins TRBV10-3 and TRBJ1-1, with 8 bases matching TRBD1. There are 13 residues in the CDR3. The germline V gene encodes CDR1 ENHRY and CDR2 SYGVKD. V was clipped by 6 bases and J by 5 bases; unmatched bases: 5. The DNA for the CDR3 is TGTGCCATCAGCCTGACAGGGGCTACTGAAGCTTTCTTT. Translated, it gives CAISLTGATEAFF.

The rearrangement uses TRBV5-6 and TRBJ2-1; possible D gene TRBD1, 5 bases. Trimming cost V 3 bases and J 0 bases, with 13 bases left between them. The CDR3 length is 16 residues. CDR1 is SGHDT, CDR2 YYEEEE, per germline. CDR3 DNA sequence: TGTGCCAGCAGCTCGGACATAAAGAGCTCCTACAATGAGCAGTTCTTC. It translates to CASSSDIKSSYNEQFF.

The chain combines TRBV10-3 with TRBJ2-7; possible D gene TRBD1, 5 bases. V was pared by 0 bases and J by 5 bases, with 14 bases between. The length of the CDR3 is 15 residues. Germline V gene lookup returns CDR1 ENHRY and CDR2 SYGVKD. The CDR3 DNA reads TGTGCCATCAGTGAGTCTATGGGGCAATCTAACGAGCAGTACTTC. This codes for CAISESMGQSNEQYF.

This clone showed up just a few times. This rearrangement joins TRBV11-2 to TRBJ2-1; D perhaps matches TRBD2 (7 bases). Germline V CDR1 and CDR2: SGHAT, FQNNGV. This CDR3 contains 14 residues. The germline V and J ends were trimmed by 5 bases and 7 bases, with 15 bases remaining between them. The chain's CDR3 is CASSVIGGPNEQFF. DNA for the CDR3: TGTGCCAGCAGCGTCATCGGGGGGCCGAATGAGCAGTTCTTC. The variable domain in full, with the rest retrieved from reference TRBV11-2 and TRBJ2-1, is EAGVAQSPRYKIIEKRQSVAFWCNPISGHATLYWYQQILGQGPKLLIQFQNNGVVDDSQLPKDRFSAERLKGVDSTLKIQPAKLEDSAVYLCASSVIGGPNEQFFGPGTRLTVL.

This clone has a handful of counts. The gene calls are TRBV4-2 and TRBJ2-5; TRBD1 matches at 7 bases. Germline V CDR1 and CDR2: LGHNA, YNFKEQ. CDR3 size: 14 residues. V lost 4 bases and J lost 3; bases outside the gene matches: 5. In DNA form, the CDR3 reads TGTGCCAGCAGCCTTGAGCAGGGGGAAGAGACCCAGTACTTC. Protein sequence: CASSLEQGEETQYF.

This chain joins TRBV9 and TRBJ2-3, with a tentative D call TRBD2 (5 bases). The CDR3 loop spans 15 amino acids. Trimming removed 0 bases from V and 2 bases from J, with 10 bases in between. Germline CDR1 is SGDLS and CDR2 is YYNGEE. CDR3 sequence reads: CASSVGGADTDTQYF. DNA for the CDR3: TGTGCCAGCAGCGTAGGGGGAGCGGACACAGATACGCAGTATTTT.

This clone has a handful of counts. The chain has TRBV5-1 and TRBJ1-2, with a possible D match to TRBD1 (5 bases). V was shortened by 4 bases and J by 6 bases, with 19 bases between the two germline ends. The CDR3 consists of 15 residues. Germline-derived CDR1 and CDR2 are SGHRS and YFSETQ. CDR3 in amino acids: CASSRGDPTGNGYTF. The CDR3 DNA is TGCGCCAGCAGCCGCGGGGACCCGACGGGGAATGGCTACACCTTC. The variable domain in full, with the rest retrieved from reference TRBV5-1 and TRBJ1-2, is KAGVTQTPRYLIKTRGQQVTLSCSPISGHRSVSWYQQTPGQGLQFLFEYFSETQRNKGNFPGRFSGRQFSNSRSEMNVSTLELGDSALYLCASSRGDPTGNGYTFGSGTRLTVV.

The V and J genes are TRBV19 and TRBJ1-2; the D gene is possibly TRBD1 (6 bases). With 7 bases removed from V and 6 bases from J, the gap between germline ends came to 18 bases. The CDR3 length is 14 residues. In germline, CDR1 is LNHDA, CDR2 SQIVND (reference sequence). The CDR3 DNA reads TGTGCCAGTAAAGTCCCGCAGGGGCAGAATGGCTACACCTTC. Translation gives CASKVPQGQNGYTF.

V is TRBV28 and J is TRBJ1-2, with D perhaps TRBD1 (6 bases). Trimming pared 7 bases from V and 6 bases from J, leaving 18 bases between. The CDR3 extends over 14 amino acids. Germline V CDR1 and CDR2: MDHEN, SYDVKM. Written as DNA, the CDR3 is TGTGCCAGCAACCCTGGGGGCAAAGGTCATGGCTACACCTTC. Residues: CASNPGGKGHGYTF.

The gene calls are TRBV9 and TRBJ2-7; the match to TRBD2 covers 8 bases. The CDR3 sequence is 14 residues long. CDR1 and CDR2 (germline): SGDLS, YYNGEE. The J segment lost 0 bases and the V segment lost 5 bases, leaving 4 bases of the junction unmatched. The CDR3 is CASSLAGRSYEQYF. CDR3 coding DNA: TGTGCCAGCAGTTTAGCGGGGCGCTCCTACGAGCAGTACTTC.

Only a few counts were recorded for this clone. This CDR3 is also generated by other DNA sequences in the sample. This rearrangement joins TRBV2 to TRBJ2-5, with D possibly being TRBD2 (6 bases). CDR1 is SNHLY, CDR2 FYNNEI, per germline. This CDR3 contains 13 residues. V shed 6 bases and J shed 2 bases, with 10 bases lying between them. DNA of the CDR3: TGTGCCAGCAGCCGGGACTCTCAAGAGACCCAGTACTTC. It yields the protein CASSRDSQETQYF.

There are a few counts of this clone. V and J are TRBV20-1 and TRBJ2-1; the D gene is possibly TRBD1 (6 bases). Germline values: CDR1 DFQATT, CDR2 SNEGSKA (reference sequence). CDR3 size: 11 residues. Deletions cut 6 bases from V and 10 bases from J, with 13 bases between. The DNA of the CDR3 is TGCAGTGCGGTACAGGGAAAGGAGCAGTTCTTC. Amino acids: CSAVQGKEQFF.

The chain carries TRBV7-8 and TRBJ1-1, with D maybe TRBD1 (6 bases). In germline, CDR1 is SGHVS, CDR2 FQNEAQ. This CDR3 has 14 amino acids. With 1 base removed from V and 3 bases from J, the gap between germline ends came to 9 bases. The CDR3 DNA sequence: TGTGCCAGCAGCTTAGTACAGGGCTACACTGAAGCTTTCTTT. Translated: CASSLVQGYTEAFF.

The chain combines TRBV5-4 with TRBJ2-3; the D gene is possibly TRBD2 (6 bases). CDR3 size: 12 residues. The V end was cut by 4 bases, the J end by 6 bases, with 9 bases between. Germline V gene data show CDR1 as SGHNT and CDR2 as YYREEE (reference sequence). The CDR3 region is CASSGGPDTQYF. CDR3 in DNA: TGTGCCAGCAGCGGAGGGCCCGATACGCAGTATTTT. The whole variable domain, filled in from reference TRBV5-4 and TRBJ2-3, reads ETGVTQSPTHLIKTRGQQVTLRCSSQSGHNTVSWYQQALGQGPQFIFQYYREEENGRGNFPPRFSGLQFPNYSSELNVNALELDDSALYLCASSGGPDTQYFGPGTRLTVL.

The rearrangement uses TRBV29-1 and TRBJ1-5; D might be TRBD1 (5 bases). Germline CDR1 is SQVTM and CDR2 is ANQGSEA. V was clipped by 4 bases and J by 1 base, with 17 bases between them. CDR3 length: 16 amino acids. The DNA for the CDR3 is TGCAGCGTTGGTCTAGGAGGGGAGGGAAGCAATCAGCCCCAGCATTTT. Its translation: CSVGLGGEGSNQPQHF. Supplemented by reference TRBV29-1 and TRBJ1-5, the full variable domain reads SAVISQKPSRDICQRGTSLTIQCQVDSQVTMMFWYRQQPGQSLTLIATANQGSEATYESGFVIDKFPISRPNLTFSTLTVSNMSPEDSSIYLCSVGLGGEGSNQPQHFGDGTRLSIL.

Note on this clone: An end of the junction does not agree with germline; a read error may underlie this. The chain joins TRBV5-1 to TRBJ2-1; D uncertain. CDR1 and CDR2 (germline): SGHRS, YFSETQ. The CDR3 totals 13 residues. CDR3 residues: CASSPPNELPPLF. CDR3 nucleotide sequence: TGCGCCAGCAGCCCGCCAAACGAGCTCCCCCCCCTCTTC.

The V and J genes are TRBV5-4 and TRBJ2-7; 7 bases are shared with TRBD2. Germline trimming cut 0 bases from V and 6 bases from J; bases unmatched to any gene: 3. The CDR3 runs 13 residues. The germline V gene has CDR1 SGHNT and CDR2 YYREEE (reference sequence). For the CDR3, the DNA is TGTGCCAGCAGCTTGGACTGGGGGGGCGAGCAGTACTTC. It codes for CASSLDWGGEQYF.

The rearrangement uses TRBV7-8 and TRBJ2-2; TRBD1 agrees at 9 bases. The length of the CDR3 is 15 residues. Germline V gene lookup returns CDR1 SGHVS and CDR2 FQNEAQ. With V trimmed by 5 bases and J by 3 bases, 4 bases remained unmatched. The CDR3 DNA is TGTGCCAGCAGCCCCGACAGGGGGTACACCGGGGAGCTGTTTTTT. It encodes CASSPDRGYTGELFF.

The J gene is TRBJ1-3, the V gene TRBV2; no clear D. Germline CDR1 is SNHLY and CDR2 is FYNNEI. This CDR3 has 17 residues. Trimming cost V 0 bases and J 0 bases, with 12 bases left between them. CDR3 nucleotide sequence: TGTGCCAGCAGTGAAGCGTCGACAATCTTCTCTGGAAACACCATATATTTT. It encodes CASSEASTIFSGNTIYF.

The chain couples TRBV15 to TRBJ2-3; 8 positions agree with TRBD2. Looked up from germline, CDR1 is LNHNV and CDR2 is YYDKDF (reference sequence). The CDR3 consists of 16 residues. V was clipped by 0 bases and J by 9 bases; unmatched bases: 11. The CDR3 loop is CATSRDGAGALATQYF. The CDR3 region has the DNA TGTGCCACCAGCAGAGATGGAGCGGGGGCCCTCGCCACGCAGTATTTT.